The sequence of this TCR beta chain was determined in a study of CD8+ T cells in alopecia areata. Background on the study: After 6 to 18 months of tofacitinib, follow-up continued 6 months off drug.

This sample's treatment: oral pan-JAK inhibitor, 5-10 mg twice daily. RNA extraction was followed by reverse transcription into cDNA, which acted as the sequencing template. Generated by immunoSEQ multiplex PCR, the TCRdb table keeps only in-frame clones and is missing some. Here the sample spans 110,000 to 150,000 clones, nearly 55% being singletons. The material sequenced was CD8+ T cells sorted from blood, taken at week 4, from a patient treated with tofacitinib. This receptor was taken from a human donor with alopecia areata.

CDR3 sequence reads: CAISDPGSNTINYGYTF. The CDR3 region has the DNA TGTGCCATCAGTGACCCAGGAAGTAACACCATTAACTATGGCTACACCTTC. The chain has TRBV10-3 and TRBJ1-2, with no clear D. CDR1 and CDR2 (germline): ENHRY, SYGVKD. There are 17 residues in the CDR3. Trimming pared 3 bases from V and 1 base from J, leaving 18 bases between.